This T cell receptor (beta chain) comes out of a study of blood T cell repertoires in COVID-19 (TCRdb year 2020). Regarding the complete study: The collaborator samples originated in the United States, Italy and Spain and spanned the acute and convalescent phases of COVID-19. The samples were drawn from two sources: the first 160 participants of the ongoing ImmuneRACE study, and 1,000 to 1,500 subjects contributed by 6 global collaborators. Deeply sampled blood TCRbeta repertoires from subjects exposed to, actively infected with, or recovered from COVID-19 were included in the dataset. The material from the prospective study consisted of cDNA or gDNA derived from T cells, B-cell-depleted T cells, or PBMCs. A de-identified subject ID, COVID-19 status, age in years and sex were almost always included in the sample metadata. Where available, HLA class I and class II types were taken from metadata supplied by the sample provider and were not determined by assay-based typing. The repertoires were made available in a free public database intended to serve as a resource for research on the immune response to SARS-CoV-2. The full study reports these points: Clinical and demographic metadata were provided uncurated, with the amount varying by source and participant.

This clone was seen only once. Its target antigen remains unknown. Base quality data are lacking; no much larger clone is found one base away. The CDR3 sequence holds 15 residues, the cysteine and phenylalanine included. The DNA shown is the 45-base CDR3, in frame from base 1. CDR1 and CDR2 (MNHEY, SMNVEV) derive from the germline V gene (reference sequence). For this chain, trimming is 4 bases at the V end and 2 bases at the J end, and the number of junction bases without a gene match is 4. TCRbeta CDR3 regions were amplified from genomic DNA by means of the immunoSEQ Assay, a bias-controlled multiplex PCR. Concerning the study's data processing: The number of nucleated cells in each sample was estimated from the amplification of reference gene primers within the assay. Sequence reads were collapsed and filtered to measure the absolute abundance of every unique TCRbeta CDR3 rearrangement. Productive Simpson clonality was computed per sample as the square root of Simpson's diversity index over productive rearrangements. Entries here come from immuneACCESS through TCRdb and include only in-frame sequences with V and J called. Some clones fail to appear in such tables; in the studies checked, an unresolved V gene covers under half of the shortfall, and the cause of the remainder is unknown. The DNA gave D and trimming, while V, J and clone size come from that table. This sample is represented by hundreds of thousands of clones; 88% of them were singletons. About 7% of the sample rests with the top ten.

Another Seattle source contributed samples from volunteer blood donors who had recovered from COVID-19. Whole blood was collected in K2EDTA tubes by collaborating institutions according to the institutions' own protocols. For TCRbeta analysis, collaborators shipped samples as frozen whole blood, isolated PBMCs, or DNA extracted from either of those sample types. The sample taken for sequencing was peripheral blood. This sequence uses TRBV27 and TRBJ1-3, and 8 junctional nucleotides match TRBD1. This TCR derives from a woman in her 30s who had recovered from COVID-19. The encoded CDR3 is CASSSTRGPGNTIYF. The bases read TGTGCCAGCAGTTCAACCAGGGGGCCTGGAAACACCATATATTTT.